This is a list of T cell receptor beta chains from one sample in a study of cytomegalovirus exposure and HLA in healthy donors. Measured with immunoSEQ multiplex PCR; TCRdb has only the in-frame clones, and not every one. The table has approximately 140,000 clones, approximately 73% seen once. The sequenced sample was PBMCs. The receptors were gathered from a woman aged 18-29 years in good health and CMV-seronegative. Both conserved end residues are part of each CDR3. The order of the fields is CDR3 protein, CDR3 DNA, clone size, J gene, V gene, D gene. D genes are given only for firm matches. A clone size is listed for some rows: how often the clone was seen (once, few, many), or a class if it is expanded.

CDR3: CSVLVGLTNTEAFF; DNA: TGCAGCGTTTTGGTGGGGCTTACGAACACTGAAGCTTTCTTT; size: NA; J: TRBJ1-1; V: TRBV29-1; D: NA
CDR3: CASSRWDRGQGGRGYTF; DNA: TGTGCCAGCAGTCGGTGGGACAGGGGGCAAGGTGGAAGGGGCTACACCTTC; size: NA; J: TRBJ1-2; V: TRBV28; D: TRBD1
CDR3: CASSVEGTTEAFF; DNA: TGTGCCAGCAGTGTGGAGGGGACCACTGAAGCTTTCTTT; size: NA; J: TRBJ1-1; V: TRBV2; D: NA
CDR3: CASSQDPRTSGGLSEQYF; DNA: TGCGCCAGCAGCCAAGATCCCCGCACTAGCGGGGGTTTGAGCGAGCAGTACTTC; size: NA; J: TRBJ2-7; V: TRBV4-1; D: TRBD2
CDR3: CASSLSGTATNEKLFF; DNA: TGTGCCAGCAGTTTATCGGGGACAGCAACTAATGAAAAACTGTTTTTT; size: NA; J: TRBJ1-4; V: TRBV27; D: TRBD1
CDR3: CASSPTVNTGELFF; DNA: TGTGCCAGTAGCCCGACAGTGAACACCGGGGAGCTGTTTTTT; size: NA; J: TRBJ2-2; V: TRBV19; D: NA
CDR3: CASSPGTGGVNNGYTF; DNA: TGTGCCAGCAGTCCTGGGACAGGGGGCGTAAACAACGGCTACACCTTC; size: few; J: TRBJ1-2; V: TRBV27; D: TRBD1
CDR3: CASSSDWSSYNEQFF; DNA: TGTGCCAGCAGCTCGGACTGGAGCTCCTACAATGAGCAGTTCTTC; size: NA; J: TRBJ2-1; V: TRBV7-9; D: NA
CDR3: CASSLSIAGGFGELFF; DNA: TGTGCCAGCAGCTTATCGATAGCGGGAGGGTTCGGGGAGCTGTTTTTT; size: NA; J: TRBJ2-2; V: TRBV7-2; D: TRBD2
CDR3: CASDRGSTEAFF; DNA: TGTGCCAGTGACAGGGGTTCCACTGAAGCTTTCTTT; size: NA; J: TRBJ1-1; V: TRBV7-9; D: TRBD1
CDR3: CGTGTNQPQHF; DNA: TGCGGGACAGGGACAAATCAGCCCCAGCATTTT; size: NA; J: TRBJ1-5; V: TRBV6-5; D: TRBD1
CDR3: CASSLTGTGEGELFF; DNA: TGTGCCAGCAGCTTAACGGGGACAGGGGAGGGGGAGCTGTTTTTT; size: NA; J: TRBJ2-2; V: TRBV7-3; D: TRBD1
CDR3: CASSDSTGGYNEQFF; DNA: TGTGCCAGCAGTGACTCGACAGGGGGCTACAATGAGCAGTTCTTC; size: few; J: TRBJ2-1; V: TRBV6-4; D: TRBD1
CDR3: CASRLDRSSYNEQFF; DNA: TGTGCCAGCAGGTTGGACAGGAGCTCCTACAATGAGCAGTTCTTC; size: NA; J: TRBJ2-1; V: TRBV2; D: TRBD1
CDR3: CASSGRPWDRSSYNSPLHF; DNA: TGCGCCAGCAGTGGAAGACCGTGGGACAGGAGCTCCTATAATTCACCCCTCCACTTT; size: NA; J: TRBJ1-6; V: TRBV10-1; D: TRBD1
CDR3: CASSQRLAGAGDNEQFF; DNA: TGCGCCAGCAGCCAGCGACTAGCGGGGGCGGGGGACAATGAGCAGTTCTTC; size: NA; J: TRBJ2-1; V: TRBV4-3; D: TRBD2
CDR3: CASSSTGGAYEQYF; DNA: TGTGCCAGCAGCTCCACAGGGGGGGCCTACGAGCAGTACTTC; size: NA; J: TRBJ2-7; V: TRBV11-3; D: NA
CDR3: CASSLSQGAGMNTEAFF; DNA: TGTGCCAGCAGTTTATCTCAGGGGGCTGGCATGAACACTGAAGCTTTCTTT; size: few; J: TRBJ1-1; V: TRBV28; D: TRBD1
CDR3: CASSPISGGEKLFF; DNA: TGTGCCAGCAGCCCAATTTCAGGGGGGGAAAAACTGTTTTTT; size: NA; J: TRBJ1-4; V: TRBV9; D: TRBD1
CDR3: CASSMGTGTNEQFF; DNA: TGTGCCAGCAGCATGGGGACAGGGACAAATGAGCAGTTCTTC; size: NA; J: TRBJ2-1; V: TRBV7-9; D: TRBD1
CDR3: CASSVGGDTQYF; DNA: TGTGCCAGCAGTGTCGGGGGGGATACGCAGTATTTT; size: NA; J: TRBJ2-3; V: TRBV2; D: TRBD2
CDR3: CARSLAFGTGTEPGANVLTF; DNA: TGTGCCAGAAGCTTGGCGTTTGGAACCGGGACAGAGCCTGGGGCCAACGTCCTGACTTTC; size: few; J: TRBJ2-6; V: TRBV5-3; D: TRBD1
CDR3: CASSMVGTSGEREQFF; DNA: TGTGCCAGTAGTATGGTCGGGACTAGCGGGGAGAGGGAGCAGTTCTTC; size: NA; J: TRBJ2-1; V: TRBV19; D: TRBD2
CDR3: CASSLDSHRSSGNTIYF; DNA: TGTGCCAGCAGCTTAGATTCTCACCGGTCCTCTGGAAACACCATATATTTT; size: NA; J: TRBJ1-3; V: TRBV11-2; D: NA
CDR3: CASSTFTGELFF; DNA: TGTGCCAGCAGCACTTTTACCGGGGAGCTGTTTTTT; size: NA; J: TRBJ2-2; V: TRBV5-4; D: NA
CDR3: CASSAFKGKADLAKNSQYF; DNA: TGCGCCAGCAGCGCCTTCAAGGGGAAGGCCGACTTAGCCAAAAACAGTCAGTACTTC; size: once; J: TRBJ2-4; V: TRBV5-1; D: NA
CDR3: CASSLLNSPLHF; DNA: TGTGCCAGCAGCCTACTCAATTCACCCCTCCACTTT; size: NA; J: TRBJ1-6; V: TRBV5-6; D: NA
CDR3: CASNQQGATEAFF; DNA: TGTGCCAGCAACCAACAGGGAGCAACTGAAGCTTTCTTT; size: NA; J: TRBJ1-1; V: TRBV6-6; D: NA